The 20 T cell receptor beta chains presented below share a single source sample, sequenced in a study of shared clonotypes between healthy human individuals. Data came from immunoSEQ multiplex PCR; TCRdb stores just in-frame clones and leaves some out. The table records roughly 2.2 million clones, 85% to 95% of them present only once. The source material was naive CD4+ T cells from PBMCs. Subset described: CD45RA+ positively selected. These receptors came from a man aged 18-30 years in good health. Some clones in this sample may be carry-over from other donors' samples.

The chain carries TRBV11-3 and TRBJ2-5; 7 bases fit TRBD1. V was clipped by 5 bases and J by 0 bases; unmatched bases: 3. Germline V gives CDR1 SGHNT, CDR2 YENEEA. CDR3 length: 14 amino acids. CDR3 residues: CASSPTGNQETQYF. In nucleotides, the CDR3 is TGTGCCAGCAGCCCGACAGGGAACCAAGAGACCCAGTACTTC.

This chain connects TRBV9 to TRBJ2-3, with D perhaps matching TRBD1 (6 bases). This CDR3 contains 14 residues. Trimming cost V 4 bases and J 2 bases, with 11 bases left between them. CDR1 is SGDLS, CDR2 YYNGEE, per germline. This chain's CDR3 is CASSTRDTTDTQYF. The CDR3 bases are TGTGCCAGCAGCACCCGGGACACCACAGATACGCAGTATTTT. Full variable domain (outside the CDR3, taken from reference TRBV9 and TRBJ2-3): DSGVTQTPKHLITATGQRVTLRCSPRSGDLSVYWYQQSLDQGLQFLIQYYNGEERAKGNILERFSAQQFPDLHSELNLSSLELGDSALYFCASSTRDTTDTQYFGPGTRLTVL.

This sequence joins TRBV25-1 and TRBJ2-7, with 7 bases matching TRBD1. CDR1 is MGHDK, CDR2 SYGVNS, per germline. CDR3 length: 16 residues. The V gene end was trimmed by 4 bases and the J gene end by 2 bases; junction bases not matched to a gene: 11. The CDR3 loop reads CASSATFGDSTYEQYF. CDR3 in DNA: TGTGCCAGCAGTGCCACATTTGGGGACAGTACCTACGAGCAGTACTTC.

J is TRBJ2-1 and V is TRBV11-2; possible D gene TRBD2, 6 bases. The CDR3 is made up of 14 amino acids. Trimming removed 5 bases at V and 6 bases at J, with 14 bases between. The germline V gene has CDR1 SGHAT and CDR2 FQNNGV. This CDR3 is CASSQTRTPNEQFF. CDR3 DNA: TGTGCCAGCAGCCAGACTAGGACCCCCAATGAGCAGTTCTTC.

The V gene is TRBV29-1, the J gene TRBJ2-1; 11 bases match TRBD2. V lost 8 bases and J lost 8; bases outside the gene matches: 14. Looked up from germline, CDR1 is SQVTM and CDR2 is ANQGSEA. The CDR3 length is 15 residues. The CDR3 here is CSSGLAGPPRDEQFF. CDR3 DNA sequence: TGCAGCTCTGGACTAGCGGGTCCCCCGCGGGATGAGCAGTTCTTC.

The rearrangement joins TRBV28 to TRBJ1-2, with 7 positions matching TRBD1. Unmatched junction bases numbered 8, after V lost 8 bases and J lost 5 bases. Germline-derived CDR1 and CDR2 are MDHEN and SYDVKM. The CDR3 totals 13 residues. The chain's CDR3 is CASRQGGPYGYTF. Written as DNA, the CDR3 is TGTGCCAGCCGCCAGGGGGGTCCGTATGGCTACACCTTC.

CDR3 nucleotides: TGTGCCAGCAGCTTGCCGGGACAGGCGTCCCATCAGCCCCAGCATTTT. Its translation: CASSLPGQASHQPQHF. The V gene is TRBV7-2, the J gene TRBJ1-5; 8 nucleotides line up with TRBD1. Germline loops: CDR1 SGHTA, CDR2 FQGNSA. The CDR3 contains 16 residues. V shed 3 bases and J 5 bases; nucleotides not matched to a gene: 9. Based on the CDR3 plus reference TRBV7-2 and TRBJ1-5, the full variable domain is GAGVSQSPSNKVTEKGKDVELRCDPISGHTALYWYRQSLGQGLEFLIYFQGNSAPDKSGLPSDRFSAERTGGSVSTLTIQRTQQEDSAVYLCASSLPGQASHQPQHFGDGTRLSIL.

The rearrangement joins TRBV18 to TRBJ2-1, with 8 bases fitting TRBD2. The ends lost 2 bases at V and 6 bases at J; junction bases unmatched: 12. Germline CDR1 KGHSH, CDR2 LQKENI. The CDR3 contains 17 residues. In nucleotides, the CDR3 is TGTGCCAGCTCACCAAAAAAAGGATTCGGGAGGGCCAATGAGCAGTTCTTC. Translation gives CASSPKKGFGRANEQFF.

For this clone: This same CDR3 is encoded by further DNA sequences in the sample. The V and J genes are TRBV11-3 and TRBJ2-2; 8 bases line up with TRBD2. Germline V gene sequence: CDR1 SGHNT, CDR2 YENEEA. The CDR3 has 12 residues. The V segment lost 11 bases and the J segment 4 bases; nucleotides outside the gene matches: 3. The CDR3 sequence: CASRGGTGELFF. In DNA, the CDR3 is TGTGCCTCCCGGGGGGGCACCGGGGAGCTGTTTTTT.

The V call is TRBV7-3, the J call TRBJ2-3; possible D gene TRBD2, 5 bases. Trimming cost V 6 bases and J 4 bases, with 14 bases left between them. The germline gives CDR1 SGHTA, CDR2 FQGTGA. The CDR3 runs 14 residues. The CDR3 bases are TGTGCCAGCAGTTTCCTCGGCGGGCCAGATACGCAGTATTTT. Translation: CASSFLGGPDTQYF.

The J gene is TRBJ1-6, the V gene TRBV18, with D tentatively TRBD1 (6 bases). Germline V gene data show CDR1 as KGHSH and CDR2 as LQKENI. The V and J ends lost 3 bases and 6 bases respectively, with 18 bases between them. The CDR3 has 17 amino acids. CDR3 nucleotides: TGTGCCAGCTCACCGACTTCACAGGGAATCACTAATTCACCCCTCCACTTT. Protein: CASSPTSQGITNSPLHF.

J is TRBJ1-1 and V is TRBV20-1; D unclear. The CDR3 runs 11 residues. V lost 1 base and J 4 bases, leaving 4 bases between the germline ends. Germline values: CDR1 DFQATT, CDR2 SNEGSKA (reference sequence). In DNA form, the CDR3 reads TGCAGTGCTAGAGTGCGCACTGAAGCTTTCTTT. Residues: CSARVRTEAFF.

V is TRBV2 and J is TRBJ1-1; no firm D call. The V end was cut by 6 bases, the J end by 3 bases, with 14 bases between. CDR3 length: 14 residues. Germline assignment: CDR1 SNHLY and CDR2 FYNNEI. CDR3 nucleotide sequence: TGTGCCAGCAGGGGGAGGGCGAAGGACACTGAAGCTTTCTTT. Translating it yields CASRGRAKDTEAFF.

This rearrangement joins TRBV28 to TRBJ1-2, with D possibly TRBD1 on 6 matching bases. CDR1 is MDHEN, CDR2 SYDVKM, per germline. The CDR3 totals 15 residues. The CDR3 nucleotides are TGTGCTTCTTTCCTCGGGGGGGGGCGCGAAGGCGGCTACACCTTC. It translates to CASFLGGGREGGYTF.

This chain links TRBV9 with TRBJ2-2; perhaps TRBD2 as D (5 bases). The germline V and J ends were trimmed by 3 bases and 4 bases, with 13 bases remaining between them. The germline V gene has CDR1 SGDLS and CDR2 YYNGEE. This CDR3 has 15 residues. CDR3 in amino acids: CASSERSAGTGELFF. The CDR3 nucleotides read TGTGCCAGCAGCGAACGTTCGGCGGGCACCGGGGAGCTGTTTTTT.

This clone has only one observation. This rearrangement joins TRBV30 to TRBJ2-7, with 10 bases fitting TRBD1. Per germline, CDR1 GTSNPN and CDR2 SVGIG (reference sequence). The trim removed 5 bases at V and 2 bases at J, leaving 6 bases unmatched. The CDR3 extends over 14 amino acids. The CDR3 nucleotides are TGTGCCTGGTCCACCGGGACAGGGGCCTACGAGCAGTACTTC. This codes for CAWSTGTGAYEQYF.

The chain combines TRBV5-4 with TRBJ1-2, with TRBD1 as a possible D gene (5 bases). The germline gives CDR1 SGHNT, CDR2 YYREEE (reference sequence). V was cut by 0 bases and J by 4 bases, with 13 bases left in between. The length of the CDR3 is 15 residues. The chain's CDR3 is CASSLETGGFYGYTF. Here the CDR3 DNA reads TGTGCCAGCAGCTTGGAAACAGGAGGATTCTATGGCTACACCTTC.

This clone was seen just once. The genes are TRBV5-1 and TRBJ1-3; no clear D. In germline, CDR1 is SGHRS, CDR2 YFSETQ. The CDR3 is 13 residues long. Between the trimmed V and J ends, which lost 7 bases and 0 bases, there was a span of 8 bases. The CDR3 loop is CASQVDSGNTIYF. The DNA of the CDR3 is TGCGCCAGCCAGGTCGACTCTGGAAACACCATATATTTT.

V usage is TRBV28 and J usage is TRBJ2-6; D perhaps matches TRBD2 (5 bases). V shed 10 bases and J shed 0 bases, with 10 bases lying between them. The CDR3 runs 14 residues. Germline CDR1 MDHEN, CDR2 SYDVKM. The CDR3 reads CATLGSSGANVLTF. The CDR3 region has the DNA TGTGCCACCCTTGGGAGCTCTGGGGCCAACGTCCTGACTTTC.

The CDR3 DNA reads as TGTGCCAGCAGCTTGGCGACAGGGAGAACCTACAATGAGCAGTTCTTC. It yields the protein CASSLATGRTYNEQFF. V is TRBV5-4 and J is TRBJ2-1; 7 nucleotides line up with TRBD1. The CDR3 has 16 residues. J gave up 2 bases and V 0 bases, and 5 bases lay outside the gene matches. CDR1 and CDR2 (germline): SGHNT, YYREEE (reference sequence).